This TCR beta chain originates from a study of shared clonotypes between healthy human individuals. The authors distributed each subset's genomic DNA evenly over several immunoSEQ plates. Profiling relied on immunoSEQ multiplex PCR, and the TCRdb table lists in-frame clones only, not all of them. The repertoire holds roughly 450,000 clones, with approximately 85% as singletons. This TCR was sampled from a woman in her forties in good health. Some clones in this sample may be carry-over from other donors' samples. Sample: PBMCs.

The CDR3 reads CASSLASATSGRDTDTQYF. CDR3 DNA sequence: TGCGCCAGCAGCTTGGCCTCTGCGACTAGCGGGAGGGATACAGATACGCAGTATTTT. This chain uses TRBV5-1 with TRBJ2-3, with TRBD2 matching over 14 bases. V shed 0 bases and J 3 bases; nucleotides not matched to a gene: 9. CDR1 and CDR2 (germline): SGHRS, YFSETQ. The CDR3 spans 19 residues.